The rows below give T cell receptor beta chains drawn from one sample of a study of shared clonotypes between healthy human individuals. TCRdb's copy holds only in-frame clones and misses some; the assay was immunoSEQ multiplex PCR. Among roughly 2.1 million clones listed, about 93% were seen once. The sequenced sample was naive CD8+ T cells from PBMCs. These receptors were collected from a man younger than 35 in good health. Some clones in this sample may be carry-over from other donors' samples. The CDR3 runs from the conserved cysteine through the conserved F or W. The D gene is left open where the match is weak. A clone size is listed for some rows: how often the clone was seen (once, few, many), or a class if it is expanded.

once | TRBJ2-7 | . | TRBV7-9 | CASSGSGSSYEQYF | TGTGCCAGCAGCGGTAGCGGCTCCTCCTACGAGCAGTACTTC
few | TRBJ2-7 | . | TRBV5-1 | CASSLIRDEQYF | TGCGCCAGCAGCTTGATAAGGGACGAGCAGTACTTC
. | TRBJ2-2 | TRBD1 | TRBV27 | CASWTGWAAGELFF | TGTGCCAGCTGGACAGGGTGGGCGGCCGGGGAGCTGTTTTTT
. | TRBJ2-7 | TRBD2 | TRBV9 | CASSVATSGRSSEQYF | TGTGCCAGCAGCGTAGCAACTAGCGGGAGGAGCAGCGAGCAGTACTTC
. | TRBJ2-2 | . | TRBV9 | CASSVVGGAVGELFF | TGTGCCAGCAGCGTAGTTGGAGGGGCCGTCGGGGAGCTGTTTTTT
. | TRBJ2-7 | TRBD1 | TRBV27 | CASSPRDSYYEQYF | TGTGCCAGCAGTCCCCGGGACAGCTACTACGAGCAGTACTTC
. | TRBJ1-1 | . | TRBV19 | CASSIKGEHTEAFF | TGTGCCAGTAGTATTAAGGGGGAGCACACTGAAGCTTTCTTT
. | TRBJ2-7 | TRBD1 | TRBV7-2 | CASSSPRTGYTYEQYF | TGTGCCAGCAGCTCCCCTCGGACAGGGTACACCTATGAGCAGTACTTC
. | TRBJ2-7 | . | TRBV4-1 | CASSHIGRPNEQYF | TGCGCCAGCAGCCACATAGGACGCCCCAACGAGCAGTACTTC
. | TRBJ2-1 | . | TRBV6-4 | CASSPESWSSYNEQFF | TGTGCCAGCAGCCCCGAGTCGTGGAGCTCCTACAATGAGCAGTTCTTC
. | TRBJ2-5 | . | TRBV7-2 | CASKMAAQPVETQYF | TGTGCCAGCAAGATGGCGGCACAACCAGTGGAGACCCAGTACTTC
. | TRBJ1-1 | . | TRBV5-1 | CASSLRAGERVF | TGCGCCAGCAGCTTGAGGGCGGGAGAGAGGGTCTTT
. | TRBJ2-5 | TRBD2 | TRBV27 | CASSLLLAGTEETQYF | TGTGCCAGCAGTTTATTACTAGCGGGTACCGAAGAGACCCAGTACTTC
. | TRBJ2-2 | TRBD1 | TRBV7-9 | CASSSAGTGVGAGELFF | TGTGCCAGCAGCTCGGCCGGGACAGGGGTTGGGGCCGGGGAGCTGTTTTTT
. | TRBJ2-7 | TRBD2 | TRBV5-8 | CASSLKVLSGTYEQYF | TGTGCCAGCAGCTTGAAGGTTCTTAGCGGGACCTACGAGCAGTACTTC
once | TRBJ1-2 | . | TRBV28 | CASSFHKGYGYTF | TGTGCCAGCAGTTTCCACAAAGGCTATGGCTACACCTTC
. | TRBJ1-1 | TRBD1 | TRBV5-6 | CASSLLGSGGDEAFF | TGTGCCAGCAGCTTGCTGGGGTCAGGGGGCGATGAAGCTTTCTTT
. | TRBJ2-6 | TRBD1 | TRBV15 | CATSTQGAVGANVLTF | TGTGCCACCAGCACCCAGGGGGCGGTTGGGGCCAACGTCCTGACTTTC
. | TRBJ2-1 | TRBD2 | TRBV9 | CASSVAGGTNEQFF | TGTGCCAGCAGCGTAGCCGGGGGGACCAATGAGCAGTTCTTC
. | TRBJ2-7 | . | TRBV7-9 | CASSLPISYEQYF | TGTGCCAGCAGCTTACCAATCTCCTACGAGCAGTACTTC
. | TRBJ1-1 | TRBD1 | TRBV9 | CASSVATGGEAFF | TGTGCCAGCAGCGTAGCTACAGGGGGTGAAGCTTTCTTT
. | TRBJ2-7 | TRBD2 | TRBV7-9 | CASSMGLADTDLYEQYF | TGTGCCAGCAGCATGGGACTAGCGGACACCGACCTTTACGAGCAGTACTTC
. | TRBJ2-1 | TRBD2 | TRBV5-4 | CASSLSRLAPYNEQFF | TGTGCCAGCAGCTTGTCTCGACTAGCCCCCTACAATGAGCAGTTCTTC
. | TRBJ1-1 | . | TRBV27 | CASSYGGGDTEAFF | TGTGCCAGCAGTTACGGTGGCGGGGACACTGAAGCTTTCTTT
. | TRBJ2-5 | . | TRBV5-6 | CASSFGSGGRETQYF | TGTGCCAGCAGCTTTGGTAGCGGAGGCAGAGAGACCCAGTACTTC
. | TRBJ1-2 | . | TRBV28 | CASRTRTDHNYGYTF | TGTGCCAGCCGGACCCGGACAGACCATAACTATGGCTACACCTTC
. | TRBJ2-7 | TRBD1 | TRBV29-1 | CSVFNPDRGQKGMITYEQYF | TGCAGCGTGTTCAACCCCGACAGGGGGCAGAAGGGTATGATAACCTACGAGCAGTACTTC
. | TRBJ2-2 | . | TRBV7-9 | CASSPPLAGDGELFF | TGTGCCAGCAGCCCGCCGCTAGCCGGGGACGGGGAGCTGTTTTTT
. | TRBJ2-7 | . | TRBV14 | CASSLTIYEQYF | TGTGCCAGCAGCCTTACAATCTACGAGCAGTACTTC
once | TRBJ2-7 | . | TRBV5-4 | CASSPGENEQYF | TGTGCCAGCAGCCCAGGGGAGAACGAGCAGTACTTC
. | TRBJ2-6 | TRBD1 | TRBV27 | CASSPTGGNGANVLTF | TGTGCCAGCAGTCCGACAGGGGGCAATGGGGCCAACGTCCTGACTTTC
. | TRBJ2-4 | . | TRBV11-3 | CASSLGDSHLAKNIQYF | TGTGCCAGCAGCCTTGGCGACAGCCATCTAGCCAAAAACATTCAGTACTTC
. | TRBJ1-2 | . | TRBV29-1 | CSVEAQGGYGYTF | TGCAGCGTTGAAGCCCAGGGTGGCTATGGCTACACCTTC
. | TRBJ2-1 | TRBD2 | TRBV9 | CASSVARSGRYNEQFF | TGTGCCAGCAGCGTAGCTCGAAGCGGGAGATACAATGAGCAGTTCTTC
. | TRBJ2-1 | TRBD2 | TRBV5-1 | CASSLVRRESYNEQFF | TGCGCCAGCAGCTTGGTACGGCGGGAGTCCTACAATGAGCAGTTCTTC
. | TRBJ2-7 | TRBD1 | TRBV28 | CASRIQGAYEQYF | TGTGCCAGCAGGATTCAGGGGGCCTACGAGCAGTACTTC
. | TRBJ2-1 | TRBD2 | TRBV27 | CASSSGLAINEQFF | TGTGCCAGCAGTTCGGGACTAGCGATCAATGAGCAGTTCTTC
. | TRBJ1-2 | . | TRBV15 | CATSPAGVYGYTF | TGTGCCACCAGCCCCGCGGGGGTCTATGGCTACACCTTC